Following are 13 T cell receptor beta chains from one sample sequenced in a study of shared clonotypes between healthy human individuals. The repertoire was sequenced with immunoSEQ multiplex PCR; TCRdb's copy has only in-frame clones and lacks some. The sample has about 1.5 million clones; approximately 98% are singletons. Specimen: naive CD4+ T cells sorted from blood. Subset described: CD45RA+ positively selected. The receptors originated from a man younger than 45 in good health.

Comments on this clone: The sample holds other DNA sequences that translate to the same CDR3. This rearrangement joins TRBV29-1 to TRBJ1-1; D might be TRBD1 (6 bases). The V end lost 4 bases, the J end lost 1 base, and 7 bases lay between the germline ends. From germline, CDR1 is SQVTM and CDR2 ANQGSEA. The CDR3 runs to 12 residues. CDR3 amino acids: CSVGTANTEAFF. CDR3 nucleotides: TGCAGCGTTGGGACAGCGAACACTGAAGCTTTCTTT. Drawing the rest from reference TRBV29-1 and TRBJ1-1, the complete variable domain is SAVISQKPSRDICQRGTSLTIQCQVDSQVTMMFWYRQQPGQSLTLIATANQGSEATYESGFVIDKFPISRPNLTFSTLTVSNMSPEDSSIYLCSVGTANTEAFFGQGTRLTVV.

The chain carries TRBV11-2 and TRBJ1-2; 11 bases align to TRBD1. Germline trimming cut 5 bases from V and 3 bases from J; bases unmatched to any gene: 5. The CDR3 length is 15 residues. Germline CDR1 and CDR2: SGHAT and FQNNGV. CDR3 coding DNA: TGTGCCAGCAGCCAAAGGGACAGGGGGGACTATGGCTACACCTTC. Protein product: CASSQRDRGDYGYTF.

The CDR3: CASSLDPQGTDTQYF. As DNA, the CDR3 is TGCGCCAGCAGCCTCGACCCACAGGGAACAGATACGCAGTATTTT. This chain joins TRBV5-1 and TRBJ2-3, with D possibly TRBD1 on 6 matching bases. Germline V CDR1 and CDR2: SGHRS, YFSETQ. This CDR3 spans 15 amino acids. The V end was cut by 4 bases, the J end by 3 bases, with 15 bases between.

The rearrangement joins TRBV11-2 to TRBJ2-7; D remains ambiguous. The CDR3 totals 11 residues. V was clipped by 6 bases and J by 4 bases, with 7 bases between them. CDR1 and CDR2 from the germline V gene are SGHAT and FQNNGV. Here the CDR3 DNA reads TGTGCCAGCAGGCTAGTGTACGAGCAGTACTTC. It yields the protein CASRLVYEQYF.

V and J are TRBV7-3 and TRBJ1-1, with D possibly matching TRBD1 (5 bases). This CDR3 has 16 residues. Trimming removed 0 bases from V and 1 base from J, with 12 bases in between. In germline, CDR1 is SGHTA, CDR2 FQGTGA. CDR3 in DNA: TGTGCCAGCAGCTTAACTAGGCAGGGTAGGAACACTGAAGCTTTCTTT. This encodes CASSLTRQGRNTEAFF. Supplemented by reference TRBV7-3 and TRBJ1-1, the full variable domain reads GAGVSQTPSNKVTEKGKYVELRCDPISGHTALYWYRQSLGQGPEFLIYFQGTGAADDSGLPNDRFFAVRPEGSVSTLKIQRTERGDSAVYLCASSLTRQGRNTEAFFGQGTRLTVV.

This sequence joins TRBV10-3 and TRBJ1-1; D not certain. The V gene's germline CDR1 is ENHRY and CDR2 SYGVKD. V was clipped by 3 bases and J by 0 bases, with 8 bases between them. The CDR3 is made up of 14 amino acids. This CDR3 reads CAISDLGMNTEAFF. The CDR3 DNA sequence: TGTGCCATCAGTGACCTGGGGATGAACACTGAAGCTTTCTTT.

This clone has more than one count but fewer than ten. J is TRBJ1-1 and V is TRBV2, with unresolved D. This CDR3 has 13 amino acids. Trimming cost V 7 bases and J 0 bases, with 9 bases left between them. Germline V CDR1 and CDR2: SNHLY, FYNNEI. The CDR3 region has the DNA TGTGCCAGCATAACTGGGATGAACACTGAAGCTTTCTTT. This encodes CASITGMNTEAFF.

The V gene is TRBV7-9, the J gene TRBJ2-7; 7 bases fit TRBD2. This CDR3 is 14 amino acids long. Trimming took 7 bases from V and 2 from J; bases not matched to a gene: 8. CDR1 is SEHNR, CDR2 FQNEAQ, per germline (reference sequence). This CDR3 is CASILTGGAYEQYF. The CDR3 coding sequence is TGTGCCAGCATACTCACGGGAGGCGCCTACGAGCAGTACTTC.

CDR3 loop: CASSLAAAGVTNYGYTF. The CDR3, as DNA: TGTGCCAGCAGCTTAGCGGCCGCGGGGGTGACTAACTATGGCTACACCTTC. This chain uses TRBV7-9 with TRBJ1-2; TRBD1 is a possible D gene (5 bases). This CDR3 spans 17 amino acids. Trimming pared 0 bases from V and 0 bases from J, leaving 14 bases between. Germline values: CDR1 SEHNR, CDR2 FQNEAQ (reference sequence).

The chain joins TRBV10-3 to TRBJ2-3, with TRBD2 as a possible D gene (6 bases). V lost 7 bases and J lost 1, with 12 bases in between. The germline gives CDR1 ENHRY, CDR2 SYGVKD. The CDR3 extends over 14 amino acids. The CDR3 nucleotides read TGTGCCATCATGGGGACTCGACGCACAGATACGCAGTATTTT. It yields the protein CAIMGTRRTDTQYF.

The gene calls are TRBV5-1 and TRBJ2-1, with TRBD2 matching 8 bases. Per the germline V gene, CDR1 is SGHRS and CDR2 is YFSETQ. After removal of 0 bases from V and 5 bases from J, the junction contained 7 bases not matched to a gene. The CDR3 is made up of 16 amino acids. The CDR3 region is CASSLVVSGAHNEQFF. CDR3 nucleotides: TGCGCCAGCAGCTTGGTAGTTAGCGGGGCCCACAATGAGCAGTTCTTC.

The rearrangement uses TRBV5-4 and TRBJ2-7; D may correspond to TRBD1 or TRBD2 (5 bases each). The V and J ends lost 4 bases and 3 bases respectively, with 20 bases between them. Germline lookup yields CDR1 SGHNT and CDR2 YYREEE (reference sequence). CDR3 length: 16 residues. CDR3 sequence (DNA): TGTGCCAGCAGCACCCCGGTGAGGGGCCAAAGCTACGAGCAGTACTTC. Translated: CASSTPVRGQSYEQYF. Combining the CDR3 with reference TRBV5-4 and TRBJ2-7 gives the whole variable domain ETGVTQSPTHLIKTRGQQVTLRCSSQSGHNTVSWYQQALGQGPQFIFQYYREEENGRGNFPPRFSGLQFPNYSSELNVNALELDDSALYLCASSTPVRGQSYEQYFGPGTRLTVT.

This clone was detected once. This chain joins TRBV7-6 and TRBJ2-7; D perhaps matches TRBD2 (5 bases). V was clipped by 3 bases and J by 2 bases, with 8 bases between them. The CDR3 covers 13 residues. From germline, CDR1 is SGHVS and CDR2 FNYEAQ. CDR3 bases: TGTGCCAGCAGCTTCCGGGGAGCCTACGAGCAGTACTTC. Translation gives CASSFRGAYEQYF.